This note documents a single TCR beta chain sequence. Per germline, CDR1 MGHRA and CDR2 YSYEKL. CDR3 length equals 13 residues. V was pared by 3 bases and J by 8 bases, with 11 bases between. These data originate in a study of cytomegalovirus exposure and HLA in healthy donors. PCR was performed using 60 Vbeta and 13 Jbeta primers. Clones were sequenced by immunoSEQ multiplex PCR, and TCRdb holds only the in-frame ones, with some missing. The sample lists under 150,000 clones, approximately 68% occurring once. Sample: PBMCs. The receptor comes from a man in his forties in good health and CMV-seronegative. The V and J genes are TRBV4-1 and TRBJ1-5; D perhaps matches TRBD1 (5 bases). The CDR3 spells CASSHQGAEPQHF. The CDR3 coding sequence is TGCGCCAGCAGCCACCAGGGTGCGGAGCCCCAGCATTTT.